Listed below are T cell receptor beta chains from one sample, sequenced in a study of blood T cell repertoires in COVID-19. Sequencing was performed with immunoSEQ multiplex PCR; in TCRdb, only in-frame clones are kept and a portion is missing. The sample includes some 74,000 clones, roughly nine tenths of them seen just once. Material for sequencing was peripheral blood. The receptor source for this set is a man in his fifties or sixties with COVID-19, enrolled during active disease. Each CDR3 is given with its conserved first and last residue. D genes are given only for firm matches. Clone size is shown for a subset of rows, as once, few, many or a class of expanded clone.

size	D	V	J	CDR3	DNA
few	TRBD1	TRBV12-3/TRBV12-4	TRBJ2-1	CASGTGTLNEQFF	TGTGCCAGTGGGACAGGGACTTTGAATGAGCAGTTCTTC
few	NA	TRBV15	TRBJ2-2	CATSRAGAGGELFF	TGTGCCACCAGCAGAGCAGGAGCGGGTGGGGAGCTGTTTTTT
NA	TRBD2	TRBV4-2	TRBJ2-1	CASSHPGTSDLGEQFF	TGTGCCAGCAGCCACCCCGGGACTAGCGATCTTGGCGAGCAGTTCTTC
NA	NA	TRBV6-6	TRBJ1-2	CASSSTNYGYTF	TGTGCCAGCAGTTCCACAAACTATGGCTACACCTTC
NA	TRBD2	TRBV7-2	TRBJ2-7	CASSLERGGYEQYF	TGTGCCAGCAGCTTAGAGCGGGGGGGCTACGAGCAGTACTTC
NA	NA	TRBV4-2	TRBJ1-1	CASSQSYGGTEAFF	TGTGCCAGCAGCCAATCATACGGGGGCACTGAAGCTTTCTTT
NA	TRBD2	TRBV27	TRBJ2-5	CASSSGLAGAWFETQYF	TGTGCCAGCAGTTCGGGACTAGCGGGAGCATGGTTCGAGACCCAGTACTTC
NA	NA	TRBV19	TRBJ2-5	CASSIREGTKTQYF	TGTGCCAGTAGTATCCGGGAAGGTACGAAGACCCAGTACTTC
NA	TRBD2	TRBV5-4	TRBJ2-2	CASSLGLATGELFF	TGTGCCAGCAGCTTGGGACTAGCGACCGGGGAGCTGTTTTTT
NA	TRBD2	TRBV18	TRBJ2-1	CASSPLITSGSRNEQFF	TGTGCCAGCTCACCACTTATTACTAGCGGGAGTAGGAATGAGCAGTTCTTC
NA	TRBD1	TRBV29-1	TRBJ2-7	CSVRQGQYEQYF	TGCAGCGTTAGACAGGGTCAGTACGAGCAGTACTTC
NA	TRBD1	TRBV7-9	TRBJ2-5	CASSLISSGGETQYF	TGTGCCAGCAGCTTAATTTCTTCAGGGGGAGAGACCCAGTACTTC
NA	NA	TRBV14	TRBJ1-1	CASSQLLTGTSKAFF	TGTGCCAGCAGCCAACTATTGACCGGGACATCCAAAGCTTTCTTT
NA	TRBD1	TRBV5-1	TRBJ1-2	CASSSSDRAGYTF	TGCGCCAGCAGCTCTTCGGACAGGGCTGGCTACACCTTC
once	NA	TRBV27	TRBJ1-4	CASSFLGTTNEKLFF	TGTGCCAGCAGTTTCCTAGGAACAACTAATGAAAAACTGTTTTTT